Shown below are 22 T cell receptor beta chains from a single sample sequenced in a study of shared clonotypes between healthy human individuals (dated by TCRdb to the early 2020s). Library preparation used the immunoSEQ multiplex PCR assay. TCRdb took over this immuneACCESS table, retaining in-frame rearrangements with V and J assigned. Such tables are incomplete; in checked studies, under half of the missing clones stem from an unresolved V gene, and the remainder is unexplained. The sample profile shows about 1 million clones; 75% of them were found once. Roughly 1.5% of the sample goes to the ten largest clones. The sequencing sample was made of memory CD4+ T cells sorted from blood. The cell subset or site tag for this specimen amounts to: CD45RA-negative fraction. These receptors all come from a man younger than 35 in good health.

The chain has TRBV2 and TRBJ2-7; 9 bases agree with TRBD2. Germline-derived CDR1 and CDR2 are SNHLY and FYNNEI. The CDR3 totals 15 residues. Trimming took 2 bases from V and 3 from J; bases not matched to a gene: 5. CDR3 sequence reads: CASSENPSGVYEQYF. CDR3 in DNA: TGTGCCAGCAGTGAAAACCCTAGCGGGGTCTACGAGCAGTACTTC.

This clone was recorded a few times. The gene calls are TRBV10-3 and TRBJ2-3; 7 bases are a match to TRBD2. Germline CDR1 and CDR2: ENHRY and SYGVKD. Trimming took 10 bases from V and 6 from J; bases not matched to a gene: 4. The CDR3 sequence is 11 residues long. Here the CDR3 DNA reads TGTGCCACTGGACTAGGCGATACGCAGTATTTT. Translation: CATGLGDTQYF.

The chain carries TRBV10-3 and TRBJ1-6, with TRBD1 identical over 7 bases. This CDR3 spans 16 amino acids. The junction had 6 bases not matched to a gene; V was cut back by 0 bases and J by 7 bases. Germline CDR1 ENHRY, CDR2 SYGVKD. The CDR3 coding sequence is TGTGCCATCAGTGAGTCGGAGGGGGCGCAGAATTCACCCCTCCACTTT. Protein product: CAISESEGAQNSPLHF.

The V gene is TRBV18, the J gene TRBJ2-3; 7 bases align to TRBD1. The CDR3 is 14 amino acids. With 2 bases clipped from V and 6 bases from J, the junction kept 5 bases outside the gene matches. The germline gives CDR1 KGHSH, CDR2 LQKENI. This chain's CDR3 is CASSPAGGLDTQYF. Written as DNA, the CDR3 is TGTGCCAGCTCACCAGCAGGGGGATTGGATACGCAGTATTTT.

The rearrangement links TRBV30 to TRBJ2-7; 7 bases line up with TRBD2. Trimming removed 0 bases from V and 6 bases from J; junction bases left unmatched: 5. Germline V CDR1 and CDR2: GTSNPN, SVGIG (reference sequence). This CDR3 is 13 amino acids long. CDR3 DNA: TGTGCCTGGAGTGTAAGGGAGGGAAGCGAGCAGTACTTC. Its protein product is CAWSVREGSEQYF.

This chain uses TRBV4-1 with TRBJ2-1; D possibly corresponds to TRBD2 (5 bases). Germline CDR1 reads MGHRA; CDR2 reads YSYEKL. This CDR3 has 13 amino acids. V was shortened by 3 bases and J by 7 bases, with 10 bases between the two germline ends. The CDR3 DNA reads TGCGCCAGCAGCCACCTACTAGTAAATGAGCAGTTCTTC. This codes for CASSHLLVNEQFF.

A single count supports this clone. The chain couples TRBV12-5 to TRBJ1-1; D may be TRBD1 (6 bases). Trimming shortened V by 10 bases and J by 1 base, and 19 bases separated the two germline ends. The CDR3 is 15 residues long. Looked up from germline, CDR1 is LGHNT and CDR2 is FRNRAP. The CDR3 DNA reads TGTGCTACCCAGAGAGGGGGGCTTGAGAACACTGAAGCTTTCTTT. Translation gives CATQRGGLENTEAFF.

This clone appeared a single time. The chain uses TRBV2 and TRBJ2-7, with 8 bases fitting TRBD2. The CDR3 consists of 14 residues. In germline, CDR1 is SNHLY, CDR2 FYNNEI. With 8 bases clipped from V and 4 bases from J, the junction kept 10 bases outside the gene matches. The CDR3 DNA reads as TGTGCCAGCTTTCCGGGAGGGCCTTCGTACGAGCAGTACTTC. It codes for CASFPGGPSYEQYF.

The chain couples TRBV6-1 to TRBJ1-2; 7 bases are shared with TRBD1. Germline CDR1 is MNHNS and CDR2 is SASEGT. The trim removed 5 bases at V and 4 bases at J, leaving 10 bases unmatched. The CDR3 is 15 residues long. The CDR3 nucleotides read TGTGCCAGCAGTAACCGGGACAGCAAGTTCTATGGCTACACCTTC. It codes for CASSNRDSKFYGYTF.

This chain's CDR3 is CASSQDRGGDSNQPQHF. The CDR3 DNA follows: TGCGCCAGCAGCCAAGATCGTGGAGGGGATAGCAATCAGCCCCAGCATTTT. The gene calls are TRBV4-1 and TRBJ1-5; D may be TRBD1 (5 bases). The CDR3 has 17 residues. The V gene's germline CDR1 is MGHRA and CDR2 YSYEKL. Between the trimmed V and J ends, which lost 0 bases and 0 bases, there was a span of 12 bases.

This clone was seen a single time. The V call is TRBV11-3, the J call TRBJ2-1; 11 nucleotides align to TRBD2. The CDR3 runs 15 residues. V trimming: 4 bases; J trimming: 6 bases; junction bases outside the gene matches: 5. The germline gives CDR1 SGHNT, CDR2 YENEEA. The CDR3 loop is CASSSALAGGNEQFF. The DNA for the CDR3 is TGTGCCAGCAGCTCGGCGCTAGCGGGGGGCAATGAGCAGTTCTTC.

V usage is TRBV28 and J usage is TRBJ2-1, with 9 bases lining up with TRBD1. This CDR3 has 16 amino acids. Germline V CDR1 and CDR2: MDHEN, SYDVKM. V lost 2 bases to trimming and J lost 1 base; unmatched junction nucleotides: 3. In DNA, the CDR3 is TGTGCCAGCAGTTTACTCGGGACAGGGTCCTACAATGAGCAGTTCTTC. Protein: CASSLLGTGSYNEQFF.

The chain has TRBV5-1 and TRBJ2-1, with D possibly being TRBD2 (5 bases). Germline assignment: CDR1 SGHRS and CDR2 YFSETQ. The CDR3 sequence is 14 residues long. V shed 4 bases and J shed 6 bases, with 14 bases lying between them. Here the CDR3 reads CASSGGSEANEQFF. In DNA form, the CDR3 reads TGCGCCAGCAGCGGTGGGTCGGAGGCCAATGAGCAGTTCTTC.

The gene calls are TRBV6-1 and TRBJ1-6; D is ambiguous. V dropped 4 bases and J dropped 1 base, with 11 bases sitting between them. The CDR3 spans 16 residues. Germline lookup yields CDR1 MNHNS and CDR2 SASEGT. Here the CDR3 DNA reads TGTGCCAGCAGTGTTTCACTGGGTTCCTATAATTCACCCCTCCACTTT. It yields the protein CASSVSLGSYNSPLHF.

In its sample, this clone was seen a few times. The chain couples TRBV6-1 to TRBJ1-5; no definite D call. The germline gives CDR1 MNHNS, CDR2 SASEGT. V was trimmed by 5 bases and J by 2 bases, leaving 10 bases between them. This CDR3 is built from 14 residues. The CDR3 nucleotides are TGTGCCAGCAGTAGCGACCTAGGCAATCAGCCCCAGCATTTT. This translates into CASSSDLGNQPQHF.

This chain links TRBV28 with TRBJ2-2; 8 bases agree with TRBD2. The length of the CDR3 is 14 residues. Germline assignment: CDR1 MDHEN and CDR2 SYDVKM. The trim removed 6 bases at V and 4 bases at J, leaving 4 bases unmatched. DNA of the CDR3: TGTGCCAGCAGAACGGGGGGGCGCACCGGGGAGCTGTTTTTT. The encoded protein is CASRTGGRTGELFF.

CDR3 DNA sequence: TGCGCCAGCAGCTCGGACGAGGGCTCGAACACCGGGGAGCTGTTTTTT. Translated: CASSSDEGSNTGELFF. The chain is built from TRBV5-1 and TRBJ2-2, with a tentative D call TRBD2 (5 bases). CDR1 and CDR2 (germline): SGHRS, YFSETQ. Trimming removed 3 bases from V and 0 bases from J, with 12 bases in between. The CDR3 totals 16 residues.

The chain couples TRBV6-5 to TRBJ1-5; TRBD1 might be the D (5 bases). This CDR3 region has 15 residues. The V gene lost 2 bases and the J gene lost 1 base, with 9 bases spanning the gap. Germline loops: CDR1 MNHEY, CDR2 SVGAGI. CDR3 in amino acids: CASSYGGSSNQPQHF. The DNA for the CDR3 is TGTGCCAGCAGTTACGGGGGGAGCAGCAATCAGCCCCAGCATTTT.

This clone was observed a few times. This chain joins TRBV2 and TRBJ1-5; D is unclear. The CDR3 has 13 amino acids. Between the trimmed V and J ends, which lost 4 bases and 3 bases, there was a span of 7 bases. In germline, CDR1 is SNHLY, CDR2 FYNNEI. This CDR3 is CASSGGFNQPQHF. CDR3 nucleotide sequence: TGTGCCAGCAGTGGCGGTTTCAATCAGCCCCAGCATTTT.

The chain uses TRBV7-2 and TRBJ2-4; the D is unclear. Germline CDR1 SGHTA, CDR2 FQGNSA. The CDR3 spans 13 residues. V lost 4 bases and J lost 12, with 16 bases in between. The CDR3, as DNA: TGTGCCAGCAGCTCCCAAAACCCTTCCACTCAGTACTTC. This gives the protein CASSSQNPSTQYF.

This chain joins TRBV5-4 and TRBJ2-2; 9 bases agree with TRBD2. The V and J ends lost 2 bases and 2 bases, in that order; junction bases with no gene match: 4. CDR3 length: 16 amino acids. CDR1 and CDR2 (germline): SGHNT, YYREEE (reference sequence). CDR3 sequence (DNA): TGTGCCAGCAGCTTTCTAGCGGGGTATAACACCGGGGAGCTGTTTTTT. This translates into CASSFLAGYNTGELFF.

To note about this clone: This may be a read error: a much more frequent sequence differs by one nucleotide. Other DNA sequences within the sample encode an identical CDR3. This rearrangement joins TRBV7-6 to TRBJ2-2; 7 nucleotides agree with TRBD1. Per germline, CDR1 SGHVS and CDR2 FNYEAQ. CDR3 length: 15 amino acids. J lost 1 base, V lost 5 bases, and 4 bases had no gene match. The CDR3 protein is CASSLRTGNTGELFF. The CDR3, as DNA: TGTGCCAGCAGCCTACGGACAGGGAACACCGGGGAGCTGTTTTTT.